A selection of T cell receptor beta chains follows, all from one sample in a study of T cell changes during pregnancy in multiple sclerosis. Repertoires were generated with immunoSEQ multiplex PCR, while TCRdb's copy carries only in-frame clones and drops some. The table has roughly 59,000 clones, over 85% seen once. The starting material was CD4+ T cells from peripheral blood mononuclear cells, obtained before pregnancy. These receptors were obtained from a female donor with multiple sclerosis, enrolled in a pregnancy study. CDR3s include the opening cysteine and the closing phenylalanine or tryptophan. Fields, in order: CDR3 length, D gene, V gene, CDR3 protein. D genes are given only for firm matches.

CDR3 length: 14; D gene: NA; V gene: TRBV27; CDR3 protein: CASRTSYSYNEQFF
CDR3 length: 14; D gene: TRBD1; V gene: TRBV10-3; CDR3 protein: CAIRQGASGNTIYF
CDR3 length: 13; D gene: NA; V gene: TRBV19; CDR3 protein: CASSMLGAAEAFF
CDR3 length: 15; D gene: NA; V gene: TRBV6-6; CDR3 protein: CASSLGDVRSYEQYF
CDR3 length: 14; D gene: TRBD1; V gene: TRBV10-2; CDR3 protein: CASKNPGTGGGYTF
CDR3 length: 15; D gene: TRBD1; V gene: TRBV6-6; CDR3 protein: CASNSQSGGDTEAFF
CDR3 length: 16; D gene: TRBD2; V gene: TRBV18; CDR3 protein: CASSPRLAEIYNEQFF
CDR3 length: 15; D gene: NA; V gene: TRBV6-6; CDR3 protein: CASSRGQPSGNTIYF
CDR3 length: 18; D gene: NA; V gene: TRBV27; CDR3 protein: CASSPLNQGGYYSYEQYF
CDR3 length: 11; D gene: NA; V gene: TRBV7-2; CDR3 protein: CASSFRVEQFF
CDR3 length: 16; D gene: TRBD1; V gene: TRBV19; CDR3 protein: CASSIGQGAYYNEQFF
CDR3 length: 15; D gene: NA; V gene: TRBV19; CDR3 protein: CASSIGPVGPDTQYF
CDR3 length: 16; D gene: TRBD1; V gene: TRBV25-1; CDR3 protein: CASSGGMTGLSYGYTF
CDR3 length: 15; D gene: TRBD1; V gene: TRBV12-5; CDR3 protein: CASGFTTGTNTEAFF
CDR3 length: 15; D gene: NA; V gene: TRBV7-2; CDR3 protein: CASSQRGGRFGELFF
CDR3 length: 15; D gene: NA; V gene: TRBV5-8; CDR3 protein: CASSSGELANEKLFF
CDR3 length: 15; D gene: TRBD2; V gene: TRBV11-2; CDR3 protein: CASSHLAGGPGEQFF
CDR3 length: 12; D gene: NA; V gene: TRBV29-1; CDR3 protein: CSVIRRGETQYF
CDR3 length: 14; D gene: NA; V gene: TRBV5-6; CDR3 protein: CASSRGSGANVLTF
CDR3 length: 14; D gene: NA; V gene: TRBV5-4; CDR3 protein: CASSLEKVATEAFF
CDR3 length: 15; D gene: TRBD2; V gene: TRBV7-2; CDR3 protein: CASSSWTSGRETQYF
CDR3 length: 16; D gene: NA; V gene: TRBV5-6; CDR3 protein: CASSLALATNTGELFF
CDR3 length: 16; D gene: NA; V gene: TRBV27; CDR3 protein: CASSLSGISSRNIQYF
CDR3 length: 15; D gene: NA; V gene: TRBV6-5; CDR3 protein: CASRGQPTTNEKLFF
CDR3 length: 13; D gene: NA; V gene: TRBV28; CDR3 protein: CASSNTGRYEQYF
CDR3 length: 15; D gene: TRBD1; V gene: TRBV7-2; CDR3 protein: CASSRDRGSNEKLFF
CDR3 length: 15; D gene: NA; V gene: TRBV25-1; CDR3 protein: CASSDSGGSTDTQYF
CDR3 length: 14; D gene: TRBD2; V gene: TRBV6-6; CDR3 protein: CASRETSGAYEQYF
CDR3 length: 15; D gene: TRBD1; V gene: TRBV4-2; CDR3 protein: CASSQGGQGEETQYF